A single sample gave rise to the 21 T cell receptor beta chains below, sequenced in a study of post-analysis software for immune sequencing data. cDNA libraries for TCR beta contained unique molecular identifiers. TCRdb called the PCR reads again in MiXCR, with one record for every CDR3 protein. The repertoire holds approximately 570,000 distinct CDR3 sequences, about 40% seen once, with approximately 1.7% in the top ten. Study outcomes and limitations: In patients, about 5 TRBV segments were more frequent than in controls, with TRBV5-6, TRBV5-1 and TRBV20-1 among them.

These TCRs' antigens remain unknown. Sequenced: blood. These receptor sequences come from a girl aged 10-17 years with multiple sclerosis.

V is TRBV9 and J is TRBJ2-5, with D perhaps TRBD1 or TRBD2 (5 bases each). Looked up from germline, CDR1 is SGDLS and CDR2 is YYNGEE. V lost 0 bases and J 2 bases, leaving 11 bases between the germline ends. This CDR3 is built from 15 residues. CDR3 DNA sequence: TGTGCCAGCAGCGTAGGTGGGGGAATTCAAGAGACCCAGTACTTC. It encodes CASSVGGGIQETQYF.

In regard to this clonotype: One end of the junction does not line up with germline, which may come from a read error. V is TRBV5-6 and J is TRBJ1-1; a possible D gene is TRBD1 (5 bases). CDR1 and CDR2 from the germline V gene are SGHDT and YYEEEE. The CDR3 sequence is 15 residues long. The CDR3 DNA reads as TGTGCCGGCAGCCCTGGACCGGGGGGAAACACTGAAGCTTTCTTT. It codes for CAGSPGPGGNTEAFF.

This clonotype was seen a few times. Since a much larger clone is just one base distant, this may be a read error. The chain employs TRBV20-1 and TRBJ2-5; 7 bases fit TRBD1. Germline V gene sequence: CDR1 DFQATT, CDR2 SNEGSKA (reference sequence). V shed 0 bases and J 5 bases; nucleotides not matched to a gene: 9. CDR3 length equals 15 residues. Here the CDR3 reads CSAREGDRSSETQYF. The CDR3 DNA reads TGCAGTGCTAGAGAGGGGGACAGATCCTCGGAGACCCAGTACTTC.

A few counts support this clonotype. The chain has TRBV7-2 and TRBJ2-7; TRBD2 agrees at 7 bases. Trimming removed 5 bases from V and 7 bases from J; junction bases left unmatched: 5. The CDR3 extends over 12 amino acids. CDR1 SGHTA and CDR2 FQGNSA come from the germline V gene. The CDR3 coding sequence is TGTGCCAGCAGCAGGACTAGTTTTGAGCAGTACTTC. Protein: CASSRTSFEQYF. Supplemented by reference TRBV7-2 and TRBJ2-7, the full variable domain reads GAGVSQSPSNKVTEKGKDVELRCDPISGHTALYWYRQSLGQGLEFLIYFQGNSAPDKSGLPSDRFSAERTGGSVSTLTIQRTQQEDSAVYLCASSRTSFEQYFGPGTRLTVT.

The gene calls are TRBV5-1 and TRBJ2-7; D gene ambiguous. V was shortened by 2 bases and J by 4 bases, with 13 bases between the two germline ends. The CDR3 extends over 14 amino acids. CDR1 SGHRS and CDR2 YFSETQ come from the germline V gene. Here the CDR3 reads CASSFSSRYYEQYF. CDR3 DNA: TGCGCCAGCAGCTTCAGCAGTCGGTATTACGAGCAGTACTTC.

V is TRBV4-2 and J is TRBJ2-1; the D gene is possibly TRBD1 (7 bases). CDR1 LGHNA and CDR2 YNFKEQ come from the germline V gene. The CDR3 is 17 amino acids. V lost 4 bases, J lost 3 bases, and 19 bases lay in between. The CDR3 loop is CASSPGVAGTDYNEQFF. CDR3 nucleotides: TGTGCCAGCAGCCCGGGGGTGGCGGGGACAGACTACAATGAGCAGTTCTTC.

The chain carries TRBV12-3 or TRBV12-4 and TRBJ1-1; D may be TRBD1 (5 bases). CDR3 size: 14 residues. V was pared by 6 bases and J by 0 bases, with 11 bases between. CDR3 residues: CASSIDRLNTEAFF. For the CDR3, the DNA is TGTGCCAGCAGCATCGACAGATTGAACACTGAAGCTTTCTTT.

V usage is TRBV7-2 and J usage is TRBJ2-4; D gene unclear. Gene TRBJ2-7 matches the end of the DNA better, so the J call may be wrong. The CDR3 loop spans 18 amino acids. Germline V gene data show CDR1 as SGHTA and CDR2 as FQGNSA. The chain's CDR3 is CASSYAADAPPRKGEQYF. The CDR3 region has the DNA TGTGCCAGCAGCTATGCGGCCGATGCGCCCCCGAGGAAAGGCGAGCAGTACTTC.

This clonotype occurred a few times. This chain connects TRBV12-3 or TRBV12-4 to TRBJ2-3; TRBD1 matches 11 bases. This CDR3 comprises 16 residues. With V trimmed by 4 bases and J by 2 bases, 5 bases remained unmatched. CDR3 residues: CASSWRTGGFTDTQYF. The CDR3, as DNA: TGTGCCAGCAGTTGGAGGACAGGGGGCTTCACAGATACGCAGTATTTT.

On this clonotype itself: The junction shows a germline mismatch at one end, possibly a read error. The chain is built from TRBV6-1 and TRBJ2-1, with D unclear. Germline V gives CDR1 MNHNS, CDR2 SASEGT. The CDR3 runs to 15 residues. The CDR3 spells CAISALDVTYNEQFF. The CDR3 bases are TGTGCCATCAGTGCCCTGGACGTCACCTACAATGAGCAGTTCTTC.

This clonotype was seen more than once but under ten times. V usage is TRBV20-1 and J usage is TRBJ2-7; 7 bases map to TRBD2. Germline V lookup: CDR1 DFQATT, CDR2 SNEGSKA (reference sequence). This CDR3 is 13 amino acids long. The V segment lost 3 bases and the J segment 1 base; nucleotides outside the gene matches: 3. The CDR3 region is CSARLGLSYEQYF. The CDR3 DNA sequence: TGCAGTGCTAGGCTGGGACTATCCTACGAGCAGTACTTC.

V gene TRBV20-1 combines with J gene TRBJ2-1; 9 bases agree with TRBD1. The CDR3 runs to 13 residues. CDR1 and CDR2 from the germline V gene are DFQATT and SNEGSKA (reference sequence). The V and J ends lost 5 bases and 6 bases, in that order; junction bases with no gene match: 5. The CDR3 DNA is TGCAGTGCTGCCACAGGGGGCTTCAATGAGCAGTTCTTC. Its protein is CSAATGGFNEQFF.

The rearrangement joins TRBV3-1 to TRBJ1-2; 8 nucleotides line up with TRBD1. Germline V lookup: CDR1 LGHDT, CDR2 YNNKEL (reference sequence). This CDR3 spans 14 amino acids. V lost 4 bases, J lost 1 base, and 2 bases stayed unmatched. As DNA, the CDR3 is TGTGCCAGCAGCCCGGGACAGGTTAACTATGGCTACACCTTC. The encoded protein is CASSPGQVNYGYTF.

The genes are TRBV10-3 and TRBJ2-3; D gene unclear. This CDR3 spans 14 amino acids. Germline lookup yields CDR1 ENHRY and CDR2 SYGVKD. Trimming took off 6 bases at V and 0 bases at J, with 10 bases between the two ends. The CDR3, as DNA: TGTGCCATCAGGGGATCGGCTAGCACAGATACGCAGTATTTT. This codes for CAIRGSASTDTQYF.

CDR3 sequence: CASSAWGRETKQETQYF. As DNA, the CDR3 is TGTGCCAGCAGTGCGTGGGGCCGGGAAACAAAACAAGAGACCCAGTACTTC. The V gene is TRBV2, the J gene TRBJ2-5; D may match TRBD1 or TRBD2 (5 bases each). The CDR3 runs 17 residues. V was cut by 4 bases and J by 2 bases, with 20 bases left in between. Germline CDR1 is SNHLY and CDR2 is FYNNEI.

The chain employs TRBV3-1 and TRBJ1-2; D is uncertain. Trimming shortened V by 1 base and J by 0 bases, and 12 bases separated the two germline ends. The germline gives CDR1 LGHDT, CDR2 YNNKEL (reference sequence). The CDR3 has 16 amino acids. CDR3 sequence reads: CASSQGRLTANYGYTF. CDR3 nucleotide sequence: TGTGCCAGCAGCCAAGGGCGACTTACCGCTAACTATGGCTACACCTTC.

The gene calls are TRBV7-8 and TRBJ2-3; TRBD2 aligns across 9 bases. The germline V gene has CDR1 SGHVS and CDR2 FQNEAQ. CDR3 length equals 17 residues. J lost 3 bases, V lost 5 bases, and 12 bases had no gene match. The CDR3 sequence: CASSLRVREGRTDTQYF. The CDR3 DNA is TGTGCCAGCAGCCTGAGAGTGCGGGAGGGCCGGACAGATACGCAGTATTTT. Combining the CDR3 with reference TRBV7-8 and TRBJ2-3 gives the whole variable domain GAGVSQSPRYKVAKRGQDVALRCDPISGHVSLFWYQQALGQGPEFLTYFQNEAQLDKSGLPSDRFFAERPEGSVSTLKIQRTQQEDSAVYLCASSLRVREGRTDTQYFGPGTRLTVL.

This clonotype was picked up many times. The chain links TRBV29-1 to TRBJ1-1, with D hard to call. Trimming removed 6 bases at V and 3 bases at J, with 5 bases between. Germline CDR1 reads SQVTM; CDR2 reads ANQGSEA. This CDR3 comprises 10 residues. The CDR3, as DNA: TGCAGCGTCCGCGACACTGAAGCTTTCTTT. Translated: CSVRDTEAFF.

This clonotype was detected only a few times. The V gene is TRBV12-5, the J gene TRBJ2-3; the match to TRBD2 covers 7 bases. After removal of 7 bases from V and 2 bases from J, the junction contained 15 bases not matched to a gene. CDR3 length: 17 amino acids. Germline CDR1 and CDR2: LGHNT and FRNRAP. The CDR3 loop reads CASAKWTRGGDTDTQYF. CDR3 DNA sequence: TGTGCTAGTGCCAAATGGACTAGGGGAGGGGACACAGATACGCAGTATTTT.

The chain recombines TRBV28 with TRBJ2-1; perhaps TRBD2 as D (6 bases). The CDR3 consists of 12 residues. Per the germline V gene, CDR1 is MDHEN and CDR2 is SYDVKM. The germline V and J ends were trimmed by 8 bases and 8 bases, with 13 bases remaining between them. The CDR3: CASLRSSDEQFF. The CDR3 DNA sequence: TGTGCCAGCCTACGTTCTAGCGATGAGCAGTTCTTC.

Regarding this clonotype: A read error may account for a junction end that differs from germline. The chain has TRBV10-3 and TRBJ2-7; perhaps D is TRBD1 or TRBD2 (5 bases each). This CDR3 has 11 residues. Germline-derived CDR1 and CDR2 are ENHRY and SYGVKD. CDR3 region: CAISEGNSQYF. CDR3 bases: TGCGCCATCAGTGAGGGGAATTCGCAGTACTTC.